These 15 T cell receptor beta chains came from one sample sequenced in a study of T-cell reconstitution after alpha-beta-depleted transplantation in children. Unique molecular identifiers were used in preparing the TCRbeta library. TCRdb fed the PCR reads into MiXCR, producing one record per CDR3 protein. The top ten hold about 28% of the sample, which has approximately 980,000 distinct CDR3 sequences, about 26% seen once. The sequencing here drew on PBMCs, mostly from graft donor cells, taken 360 days after TCRalphabeta/CD19-depleted stem cell transplant. The receptors were gathered from a boy under two years old who had a stem cell transplant for SCID, so the T cells may come from the graft donor.

The chain employs TRBV20-1 and TRBJ2-1, with 11 positions matching TRBD2. With V trimmed by 4 bases and J by 0 bases, 8 bases remained unmatched. The CDR3 is 17 amino acids. The germline V gene has CDR1 DFQATT and CDR2 SNEGSKA (reference sequence). DNA of the CDR3: TGCAGTGCTACTAGCGGGGGGTCCCTGAGCTCCTACAATGAGCAGTTCTTC. Amino acids: CSATSGGSLSSYNEQFF.

This clonotype was detected only a few times. The chain combines TRBV19 with TRBJ1-1; D not resolved. The germline V and J ends were trimmed by 2 bases and 0 bases, with 7 bases remaining between them. This CDR3 is built from 14 residues. CDR1 is LNHDA and CDR2 is SQIVND in the germline V gene (reference sequence). CDR3: CASSIRRLNTEAFF. In DNA, the CDR3 is TGTGCCAGTAGTATACGACGGTTGAACACTGAAGCTTTCTTT.

CDR3 amino acids: CASSPTASSYNEQFF. CDR3 bases: TGTGCCAGCAGTCCGACGGCTAGCTCCTACAATGAGCAGTTCTTC. The gene calls are TRBV27 and TRBJ2-1; no clear D gene. Between the trimmed V and J ends, which lost 5 bases and 0 bases, there was a span of 11 bases. CDR1 and CDR2 from the germline V gene are MNHEY and SMNVEV (reference sequence). The CDR3 length is 15 residues.

This rearrangement joins TRBV5-1 to TRBJ2-7; 8 bases line up with TRBD2. CDR1 and CDR2 (germline): SGHRS, YFSETQ. V lost 1 base to trimming and J lost 6 bases; unmatched junction nucleotides: 6. The CDR3 sequence is 14 residues long. The CDR3 protein is CASSLRGGYPEQYF. The CDR3 coding sequence is TGCGCCAGCAGCTTGCGGGGGGGGTACCCCGAGCAGTACTTC.

The chain has TRBV9 and TRBJ2-3; the match to TRBD2 covers 7 bases. Germline CDR1 reads SGDLS; CDR2 reads YYNGEE. The CDR3 covers 14 residues. V was clipped by 2 bases and J by 3 bases; unmatched bases: 3. The CDR3 DNA reads TGTGCCAGCAGCGTGACTAGCTCGACAGATACGCAGTATTTT. Translating gives CASSVTSSTDTQYF.

The CDR3 reads CASSPNTGTGRGEQFF. The CDR3 DNA is TGCGCCAGCAGCCCAAACACCGGGACAGGGAGAGGGGAGCAGTTCTTC. The chain joins TRBV5-1 to TRBJ2-1, with 9 bases aligning to TRBD1. The CDR3 spans 16 residues. V trimming: 4 bases; J trimming: 10 bases; junction bases outside the gene matches: 15. Germline values: CDR1 SGHRS, CDR2 YFSETQ.

This clonotype was found a few times. The chain employs TRBV7-3 and TRBJ1-1; 7 bases fit TRBD1. The CDR3 is 19 amino acids. Germline loops: CDR1 SGHTA, CDR2 FQGTGA. The J segment lost 3 bases and the V segment lost 5 bases, leaving 21 bases of the junction unmatched. The CDR3 region has the DNA TGTGCCAGCAGCCCCCGCGTTGTTAGAGGGGGCGCCCCGGACACTGAAGCTTTCTTT. This gives the protein CASSPRVVRGGAPDTEAFF. The full variable domain, in which reference TRBV7-3 and TRBJ1-1 provide the parts outside the CDR3, is GAGVSQTPSNKVTEKGKYVELRCDPISGHTALYWYRQSLGQGPEFLIYFQGTGAADDSGLPNDRFFAVRPEGSVSTLKIQRTERGDSAVYLCASSPRVVRGGAPDTEAFFGQGTRLTVV.

This clonotype was detected a few times. This chain uses TRBV5-1 with TRBJ2-4; possible D gene TRBD2, 5 bases. The V end lost 0 bases, the J end lost 8 bases, and 18 bases lay between the germline ends. The CDR3 runs 16 residues. The germline V gene encodes CDR1 SGHRS and CDR2 YFSETQ. The chain's CDR3 is CASSLELRPFGDIQYF. In DNA form, the CDR3 reads TGCGCCAGCAGCTTGGAATTGAGGCCCTTCGGGGACATTCAGTACTTC.

This chain connects TRBV12-3 or TRBV12-4 to TRBJ2-5; weak D call: TRBD2 (6 bases). This CDR3 is built from 15 residues. V lost 3 bases, J lost 5 bases, and 16 bases lay in between. The CDR3 DNA sequence: TGTGCCAGCAGTTTGGGGGGTAGTCTTGGGGAGACCCAGTACTTC. Translation gives CASSLGGSLGETQYF.

This clonotype was recorded at least ten times. This chain links TRBV15 with TRBJ2-4; no clear D gene. V was cut by 1 base and J by 0 bases, with 13 bases left in between. The germline CDR1 and CDR2 sequences are LNHNV and YYDKDF (reference sequence). CDR3 length equals 17 residues. In DNA form, the CDR3 reads TGTGCCACCAGCAGAGGAGGTGGTAGGGAAGCCAAAAACATTCAGTACTTC. Amino acids: CATSRGGGREAKNIQYF.

A few counts support this clonotype. The genes are TRBV12-3 or TRBV12-4 and TRBJ1-4, with a possible D match to TRBD1 (6 bases). Deletions cut 6 bases from V and 8 bases from J, with 19 bases between. This CDR3 has 15 residues. CDR3 in amino acids: CASSLEDRPGEKLFF. CDR3 in DNA: TGTGCCAGCAGCCTTGAAGACAGGCCAGGAGAAAAACTGTTTTTT.

In its sample, this clonotype was seen many times. V is TRBV7-2 and J is TRBJ2-7; D is uncertain. CDR1 and CDR2 (germline): SGHTA, FQGNSA. Trimming took 3 bases from V and 2 from J, leaving 11 bases between them. This CDR3 is built from 14 residues. CDR3: CASSLVGPTYEQYF. CDR3 nucleotides: TGTGCCAGCAGCTTGGTAGGGCCTACCTACGAGCAGTACTTC.

The rearrangement links TRBV12-3 or TRBV12-4 to TRBJ1-5; TRBD1 agrees at 7 bases. Losses at the gene ends were 5 bases for V and 5 bases for J; bases not matched to a gene: 12. The CDR3 extends over 16 amino acids. CDR3 sequence (DNA): TGTGCCAGCAGTAAACTAACAGGGGTTGGGGATCAGCCCCAGCATTTT. Translating it yields CASSKLTGVGDQPQHF.

This clonotype was counted only a few times. The rearrangement joins TRBV5-5 to TRBJ2-2; D uncertain. Deletions cut 2 bases from V and 0 bases from J, with 11 bases between. Per the germline V gene, CDR1 is SGHKS and CDR2 is YYEKEE (reference sequence). The CDR3 is 16 amino acids. The chain's CDR3 is CASSFSGSSNTGELFF. CDR3 bases: TGTGCCAGCAGCTTTTCCGGCAGTTCGAACACCGGGGAGCTGTTTTTT.

The chain carries TRBV20-1 and TRBJ2-7; tentatively, D is TRBD1 or TRBD2 (5 bases each). This CDR3 region has 13 residues. V shed 6 bases and J shed 2 bases, with 14 bases lying between them. Germline V lookup: CDR1 DFQATT, CDR2 SNEGSKA (reference sequence). CDR3 nucleotide sequence: TGCAGTGCCCCCTGGCAGGGAGCCTACGAGCAGTACTTC. This translates into CSAPWQGAYEQYF.